This TCR beta chain derives from a study of blood T cell repertoires in COVID-19. Study details: Samples representing acute and convalescent COVID-19 were sourced from the United States, Italy and Spain. PBMCs, B-cell-depleted T cells, or T cells were the source of the cDNA or gDNA that made up the material.

The germline V gene encodes CDR1 SGHAT and CDR2 FQNNGV. Germline trimming cut 1 base from V and 4 bases from J; bases unmatched to any gene: 9. The CDR3 length is 18 residues. Seattle enrolled patients during active infection and tracked them longitudinally. Here immunoSEQ multiplex PCR was the method, and the copy in TCRdb shows in-frame clones only, minus some. The data contain about 170,000 clones, approximately 80% of them singletons. The rearrangement uses TRBV11-2 and TRBJ2-3; 12 positions match TRBD1. Sequenced input: peripheral blood. The receptor's source is a woman in her 70s with COVID-19, enrolled during active disease. The CDR3 loop reads CASSLVPRDRGRADTQYF. The CDR3 DNA reads TGTGCCAGCAGCTTAGTACCCCGGGACAGGGGGCGGGCAGATACGCAGTATTTT.